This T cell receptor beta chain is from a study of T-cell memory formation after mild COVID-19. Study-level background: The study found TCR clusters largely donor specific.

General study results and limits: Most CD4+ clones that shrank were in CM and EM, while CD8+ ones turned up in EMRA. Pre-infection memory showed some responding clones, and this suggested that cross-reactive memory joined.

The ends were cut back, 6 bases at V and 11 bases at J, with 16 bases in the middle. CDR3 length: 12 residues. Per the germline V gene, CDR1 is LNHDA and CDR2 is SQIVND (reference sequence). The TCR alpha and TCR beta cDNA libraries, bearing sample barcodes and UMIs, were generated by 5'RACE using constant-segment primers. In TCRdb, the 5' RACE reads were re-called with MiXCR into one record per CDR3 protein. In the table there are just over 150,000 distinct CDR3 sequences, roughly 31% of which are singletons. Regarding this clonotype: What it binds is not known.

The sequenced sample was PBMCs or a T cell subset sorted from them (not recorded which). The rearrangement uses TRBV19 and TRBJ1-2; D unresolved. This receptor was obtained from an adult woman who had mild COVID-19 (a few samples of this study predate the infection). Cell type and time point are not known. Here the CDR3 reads CASSPVEGLYTF. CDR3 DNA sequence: TGTGCCAGTAGCCCCGTGGAGGGCCTTTACACCTTC.